These 3 T cell receptor beta chains were sequenced from one sample in a study of blood T cell repertoires in COVID-19. Repertoires were generated with immunoSEQ multiplex PCR, while TCRdb's copy carries only in-frame clones and drops some. Of fewer than 120,000 clones listed, nearly 90% were seen once; the top ten hold 4% to 5%. Source material: peripheral blood. These receptors were collected from a human donor in a cohort sampled during active COVID-19.

V and J are TRBV9 and TRBJ2-3; 7 bases align to TRBD2. CDR1 and CDR2 from the germline V gene are SGDLS and YYNGEE. The CDR3 has 15 amino acids. With 2 bases clipped from V and 0 bases from J, the junction kept 3 bases outside the gene matches. CDR3 loop: CASSVFSGSTDTQYF. For the CDR3, the DNA is TGTGCCAGCAGCGTCTTTAGCGGGAGCACAGATACGCAGTATTTT.

This sequence joins TRBV19 and TRBJ1-1; tentative D call: TRBD1 (5 bases). The ends were cut back, 3 bases at V and 4 bases at J, with 18 bases in the middle. The CDR3 spans 16 residues. In germline, CDR1 is LNHDA, CDR2 SQIVND (reference sequence). CDR3: CASSIGLGGVSTEAFF. In DNA form, the CDR3 reads TGTGCCAGTAGTATTGGGTTAGGAGGGGTAAGCACTGAAGCTTTCTTT.

This rearrangement joins TRBV15 to TRBJ1-5; no clear D gene. Trimming pared 4 bases from V and 3 bases from J, leaving 19 bases between. This CDR3 is 17 amino acids long. Germline loops: CDR1 LNHNV, CDR2 YYDKDF (reference sequence). CDR3 amino acids: CATSNPTGGRNNQPQHF. Here the CDR3 DNA reads TGTGCCACCAGCAACCCCACCGGCGGCCGAAACAATCAGCCCCAGCATTTT.